A single T cell receptor beta chain is shown here with its context. The repertoire was sequenced with immunoSEQ multiplex PCR; TCRdb's copy has only in-frame clones and lacks some. The sample has roughly 61,000 clones, 80% to 90% seen once. Germline-derived CDR1 and CDR2 are MNHEY and SVGAGI. V shed 5 bases and J shed 0 bases, with 8 bases lying between them. This CDR3 comprises 14 residues. The record originates from a study of T cell changes during pregnancy in multiple sclerosis. The clonotype comes from a female donor in good health, enrolled as a control in a pregnancy study. The chain links TRBV6-5 to TRBJ2-4; D possibly corresponds to TRBD2 (5 bases). The specimen comprised peripheral blood, sampled in the first trimester of pregnancy. This chain's CDR3 is CASSRTVAKNIQYF. Here the CDR3 DNA reads TGTGCCAGCAGTCGGACTGTAGCCAAAAACATTCAGTACTTC.